The T cell receptor (beta chain) described here comes from a study of cytomegalovirus exposure and HLA in healthy donors. This clone has ten or more counts. Its matching antigen is unknown. Regarding the study as a whole: A later analysis found first-cohort TCR clusters tended to co-occur in the approximately 110 validation repertoires.

The donors belonged to the approximately 120-subject validation cohort, separate from the roughly 670-subject first cohort. Germline CDR1 reads MNHEY; CDR2 reads SMNVEV (reference sequence). Trimming pared 6 bases from V and 2 bases from J, leaving 16 bases between. This CDR3 spans 15 amino acids. Repertoires were generated with immunoSEQ multiplex PCR, while TCRdb's copy carries only in-frame clones and drops some. The sample yields under 350,000 clones, 80% to 90% seen once. The receptor comes from a woman in her late teens or twenties in good health and CMV-seronegative. What was sequenced was PBMCs. The chain uses TRBV27 and TRBJ1-2; maybe TRBD1 (6 bases). CDR3 coding DNA: TGTGCCAGCAGCCAGCTGGGACATCCGAACTATGGCTACACCTTC. Translating it yields CASSQLGHPNYGYTF.